Detailed here is one T cell receptor (beta chain). Its antigen is undetermined. This CDR3 is built from 16 residues. The J segment lost 7 bases and the V segment lost 2 bases, leaving 12 bases of the junction unmatched. CDR1 KGHSH and CDR2 LQKENI come from the germline V gene. This sample was taken from a study of beta chain features in type 1 diabetes. Sorted CD4+ subsets: naive, central memory, regulatory, stem cell-like memory (CD45RO/CCR7/CD25/CD127/CD95/CD27 panel). Study-wide results and limits: The naive, central memory and Treg TCRB repertoires of patients appeared to be more similar to one another than those of healthy donors.

The authors reverse transcribed all of the isolated RNA, so sequencing captured expressed TCRB transcripts. Measured with immunoSEQ multiplex PCR; TCRdb has only the in-frame clones, and not every one. The data hold about 320,000 clones, with around 15% observed a single time. This sequence was found in a man aged 25-40 years in good health. The material sequenced was central memory CD4+ T cells from blood. The chain links TRBV18 to TRBJ2-5, with 8 bases lining up with TRBD2. CDR3 sequence (DNA): TGTGCCAGCTCACCAGATGGAAGCGGGGGAACAGGGACCCAGTACTTC. Protein product: CASSPDGSGGTGTQYF.